This T cell receptor beta chain was captured in a study of cytomegalovirus exposure and HLA in healthy donors. Study-wide background: Sequencing of about 179 million T cells in an earlier analysis found 95 million to 120 million unique TCR beta sequences. General study findings and limits: TCR beta chains associated with HLA were, in a later analysis, more clonally expanded than equally common others. Further analysis was carried out later, and it showed several of the most significant clusters appearing linked to common viral pathogens.

Both 60 Vbeta primers and 13 Jbeta primers went into the PCR. The assay was immunoSEQ multiplex PCR, and TCRdb's table has in-frame clones only and misses some. The sample includes 63,000 or so clones, 60% to 80% of them seen just once. The length of the CDR3 is 12 residues. Germline CDR1 is LNHNV and CDR2 is YYDKDF (reference sequence). After removal of 3 bases from V and 7 bases from J, the junction contained 0 bases not matched to a gene. In the case of this clone: The antigen is unknown.

Specimen: PBMCs. This chain joins TRBV15 and TRBJ2-4; 7 bases align to TRBD2. The receptor's source is a woman in her twenties or thirties in good health and CMV-seropositive. In DNA form, the CDR3 reads TGTGCCACCAGCAGGACTAGCAACATTCAGTACTTC. It yields the protein CATSRTSNIQYF.